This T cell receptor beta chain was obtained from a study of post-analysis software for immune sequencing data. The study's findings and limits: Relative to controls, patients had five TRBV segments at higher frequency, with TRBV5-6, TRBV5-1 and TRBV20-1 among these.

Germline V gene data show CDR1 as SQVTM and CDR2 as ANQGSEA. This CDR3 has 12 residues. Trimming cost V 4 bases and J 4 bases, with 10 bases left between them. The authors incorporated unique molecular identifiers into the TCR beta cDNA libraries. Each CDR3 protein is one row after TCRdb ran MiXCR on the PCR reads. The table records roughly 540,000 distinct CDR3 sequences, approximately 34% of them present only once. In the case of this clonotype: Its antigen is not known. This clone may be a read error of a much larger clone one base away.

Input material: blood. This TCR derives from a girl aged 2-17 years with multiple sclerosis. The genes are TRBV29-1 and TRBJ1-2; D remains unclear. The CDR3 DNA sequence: TGCAGCGTTGCGGGAGAGAGCTATGGCTACACCTTC. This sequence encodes CSVAGESYGYTF.